The 7 T cell receptor beta chains below all came from one sample that was sequenced in a study of technical replicates of blood from a handful of donors. Repertoires were generated with immunoSEQ multiplex PCR, while TCRdb's copy carries only in-frame clones and drops some. The data contain some 77,000 clones, about 96% of them singletons. The source material was T cells isolated from PBMCs. Receptor source: a human donor in good health.

The rearrangement links TRBV30 to TRBJ2-1; 8 nucleotides align to TRBD2. Germline V gene lookup returns CDR1 GTSNPN and CDR2 SVGIG (reference sequence). The CDR3 is 11 amino acids. CDR3 sequence (DNA): TGTGTCGCGCATAGCGGGAAAGAGCAGTTCTTC. Translation gives CVAHSGKEQFF.

The chain is built from TRBV30 and TRBJ1-1, with TRBD1 matching over 8 bases. CDR1 is GTSNPN, CDR2 SVGIG, per germline (reference sequence). Unmatched junction bases numbered 10, after V lost 3 bases and J lost 7 bases. The CDR3 consists of 14 residues. DNA of the CDR3: TGTGCCTGGAGCGGCCGACAGGGGATTAGTGAAGCTTTCTTT. This codes for CAWSGRQGISEAFF. The full variable domain, with the rest looked up from reference TRBV30 and TRBJ1-1, is SQTIHQWPATLVQPVGSPLSLECTVEGTSNPNLYWYRQAAGRGLQLLFYSVGIGQISSEVPQNLSASRPQDRQFILSSKKLLLSDSGFYLCAWSGRQGISEAFFGQGTRLTVV.

The V gene is TRBV28, the J gene TRBJ2-5; 10 nucleotides match TRBD2. The CDR3 is 15 residues long. V was pared by 4 bases and J by 5 bases, with 7 bases of the junction left unmatched. Looked up from germline, CDR1 is MDHEN and CDR2 is SYDVKM. CDR3 sequence: CASSSSGRAAETQYF. In nucleotides, the CDR3 is TGTGCCAGCAGTTCCAGCGGGAGGGCCGCGGAGACCCAGTACTTC.

The chain employs TRBV19 and TRBJ2-3; 8 bases agree with TRBD1. The J segment lost 1 base and the V segment lost 8 bases, leaving 5 bases of the junction unmatched. Germline assignment: CDR1 LNHDA and CDR2 SQIVND (reference sequence). The CDR3 length is 14 residues. The CDR3: CASEGGQGTDTQYF. For the CDR3, the DNA is TGTGCCAGTGAAGGGGGACAGGGCACAGATACGCAGTATTTT. The entire variable domain, with the rest obtained from reference TRBV19 and TRBJ2-3, is as follows: DGGITQSPKYLFRKEGQNVTLSCEQNLNHDAMYWYRQDPGQGLRLIYYSQIVNDFQKGDIAEGYSVSREKKESFPLTVTSAQKNPTAFYLCASEGGQGTDTQYFGPGTRLTVL.

The CDR3 region has the DNA TGTGCCAGCAGTGGCGGGGGACCCACAGATACGCAGTATTTT. Residues: CASSGGGPTDTQYF. The chain recombines TRBV2 with TRBJ2-3; TRBD2 aligns across 7 bases. The CDR3 runs to 14 residues. Germline CDR1 is SNHLY and CDR2 is FYNNEI. The V gene end was trimmed by 4 bases and the J gene end by 2 bases; junction bases not matched to a gene: 3. Supplemented by reference TRBV2 and TRBJ2-3, the full variable domain reads EPEVTQTPSHQVTQMGQEVILRCVPISNHLYFYWYRQILGQKVEFLVSFYNNEISEKSEIFDDQFSVERPDGSNFTLKIRSTKLEDSAMYFCASSGGGPTDTQYFGPGTRLTVL.

The V call is TRBV2, the J call TRBJ2-7; 9 bases map to TRBD2. The CDR3 runs 16 residues. Germline loops: CDR1 SNHLY, CDR2 FYNNEI. The J segment lost 2 bases and the V segment lost 4 bases, leaving 9 bases of the junction unmatched. CDR3 loop: CASSAVRLAGTYEQYF. CDR3 bases: TGTGCCAGCAGTGCGGTTCGTCTAGCGGGAACCTACGAGCAGTACTTC.

This clone has a single count. V usage is TRBV2 and J usage is TRBJ1-4; a possible D gene is TRBD1 (6 bases). The CDR3 is made up of 13 amino acids. V was pared by 5 bases and J by 8 bases, with 12 bases between. Germline assignment: CDR1 SNHLY and CDR2 FYNNEI. CDR3 coding DNA: TGTGCCAGCAGTTACAGGGTTCAAGAAAAACTGTTTTTT. It specifies CASSYRVQEKLFF.